This T cell receptor (beta chain) was obtained from a study of blood T cells in healthy people across ages. Primed by a sample-barcoded 5' primer and a J-beta primer mix, a second PCR proceeded for about 6 to 12 cycles. TCRdb ran MiXCR on the 5' RACE reads and lists one entry per CDR3 protein. The data hold some 760,000 distinct CDR3 sequences, with 20% to 25% observed a single time. With 4 bases removed from V and 6 bases from J, the gap between germline ends came to 13 bases. This CDR3 comprises 13 residues. Germline loops: CDR1 SGHTA, CDR2 FQGNSA. The sample was also reused in another study, on T cells of mothers and their children. From that study: The authors added sample barcodes and 2-4 random nucleotides using the M1S primer of the second PCR.

The rearrangement uses TRBV7-2 and TRBJ2-7; either TRBD1 or TRBD2 may supply D (5 bases each). Sequenced sample: blood. The receptor's source is a boy younger than 18 in good health. The CDR3 here is CASSSGTWTEQYF. The CDR3, as DNA: TGTGCCAGCAGCTCCGGGACCTGGACCGAGCAGTACTTC.